The clone carrying this TCR beta chain occurred a few times. Its antigen is not known. Unique molecular identifiers were used to barcode this TCRbeta library. TCRdb reanalysed the PCR reads using MiXCR and keeps one entry per CDR3 protein. Of 25,000 to 35,000 distinct CDR3 sequences in the sample, 5.5% to 7% were seen once. The data are from a study of T-cell reconstitution after alpha-beta-depleted transplantation in children. General observations from the study: Several hundred rapidly expanded clones from non-depleted graft cells reportedly supplied alpha-beta T cells about two months post-transplant.

The V gene's germline CDR1 is MNHEY and CDR2 SVGEGT. This CDR3 region has 17 residues. Trimming took 0 bases from V and 2 from J; bases not matched to a gene: 5. The V call is TRBV6-2 or TRBV6-3, the J call TRBJ2-5, with 11 bases aligning to TRBD2. The receptor was isolated from a child younger than two who had a stem cell transplant for acute myeloid leukemia, so the T cells may come from the graft donor. The source was peripheral blood, collected 60 days after TCRalphabeta/CD19-depleted stem cell transplant. DNA of the CDR3: TGTGCCAGCAGTTACTCGTGGCTAGCGGGAGGTCAAGAGACCCAGTACTTC. Its protein product is CASSYSWLAGGQETQYF.